Presented here are 31 T cell receptor beta chains from one specimen sequenced in a study of T cell clonotyping in hematopoietic cell transplantation. The method was immunoSEQ multiplex PCR; TCRdb's version includes in-frame clones alone and lacks a portion of them. The sample comprises around 12,000 clones, roughly 53% of which are singletons, and over 9.5% rests with the top ten. What was sequenced was peripheral blood mononuclear cells. The source of these receptors is a man in his forties or fifties in good health. Some clones in this sample may be carry-over from other donors' samples.

This clone was counted between two and nine times. This sequence joins TRBV2 and TRBJ2-7; D gene uncertain. Trimming left V 5 bases short and J 2 bases short, with 7 bases between. There are 12 residues in the CDR3. CDR1 is SNHLY and CDR2 is FYNNEI in the germline V gene. The CDR3 region is CASSKDPYEQYF. CDR3 sequence (DNA): TGTGCCAGCAGTAAGGACCCCTACGAGCAGTACTTC.

The genes are TRBV6-6 and TRBJ1-2; 8 nucleotides agree with TRBD1. The CDR3 spans 15 residues. V trimming: 5 bases; J trimming: 4 bases; junction bases outside the gene matches: 9. Germline CDR1 is MNHNY and CDR2 is SVGAGI (reference sequence). The CDR3 reads CASSLSTGAPYGYTF. CDR3 sequence (DNA): TGTGCCAGCAGTCTTTCGACAGGGGCTCCCTATGGCTACACCTTC.

This sequence joins TRBV30 and TRBJ2-2; 7 nucleotides line up with TRBD1. V lost 3 bases, J lost 6 bases, and 10 bases stayed unmatched. The CDR3 sequence is 15 residues long. The V gene's germline CDR1 is GTSNPN and CDR2 SVGIG (reference sequence). The chain's CDR3 is CAWSLYRGWPGELFF. In DNA form, the CDR3 reads TGTGCCTGGAGCCTTTACAGGGGCTGGCCCGGGGAGCTGTTTTTT.

V gene TRBV5-6 combines with J gene TRBJ2-5; 9 positions match TRBD1. Germline assignment: CDR1 SGHDT and CDR2 YYEEEE. The CDR3 totals 15 residues. With V trimmed by 5 bases and J by 5 bases, 10 bases remained unmatched. CDR3 sequence: CASRGDRGLEETQYF. CDR3 sequence (DNA): TGTGCCAGCAGGGGTGACAGGGGGTTGGAGGAGACCCAGTACTTC. Variable domain in full (rest from reference TRBV5-6 and TRBJ2-5): DAGVTQSPTHLIKTRGQQVTLRCSPKSGHDTVSWYQQALGQGPQFIFQYYEEEERQRGNFPDRFSGHQFPNYSSELNVNALLLGDSALYLCASRGDRGLEETQYFGPGTRLLVL.

The chain joins TRBV6-5 to TRBJ2-5, with D possibly called TRBD1 or TRBD2 (5 bases each). The V and J ends lost 8 bases and 11 bases respectively, with 24 bases between them. Looked up from germline, CDR1 is MNHEY and CDR2 is SVGAGI. The CDR3 is 14 amino acids. In DNA form, the CDR3 reads TGTGCCAGCGGATCCGGGACCCCACCTCGTGAGCAGTACTTC. The encoded protein is CASGSGTPPREQYF.

The chain recombines TRBV5-1 with TRBJ1-1; maybe TRBD1 (6 bases). Germline CDR1 is SGHRS and CDR2 is YFSETQ. The V end lost 7 bases, the J end lost 11 bases, and 24 bases lay between the germline ends. This CDR3 comprises 14 residues. CDR3 nucleotide sequence: TGCGCCAGCCGAAACAGGGACGGTGAGGGGGGCGCTTTCTTT. This gives the protein CASRNRDGEGGAFF.

The CDR3 DNA reads as TGTGCCAGCAGCGCAGGGACTAGCGGGAGATGGAACACCGGGGAGCTGTTTTTT. Its protein is CASSAGTSGRWNTGELFF. The chain is built from TRBV7-6 and TRBJ2-2; 14 bases match TRBD2. Trimming at V came to 5 bases and at J to 1 base, leaving 6 bases not matched to a gene. The CDR3 sequence is 18 residues long. Germline CDR1 reads SGHVS; CDR2 reads FNYEAQ.

The V call is TRBV4-3, the J call TRBJ2-2, with D uncertain. The CDR3 has 15 residues. V lost 0 bases and J 5 bases, leaving 10 bases between the germline ends. Germline CDR1 LGHNA, CDR2 YSLEER. CDR3 sequence reads: CASSQERYQTGELFF. The CDR3 nucleotides read TGCGCCAGCAGCCAAGAACGGTACCAGACCGGGGAGCTGTTTTTT.

The chain is built from TRBV19 and TRBJ1-5; tentative D call: TRBD1 (6 bases). Per germline, CDR1 LNHDA and CDR2 SQIVND (reference sequence). V shed 5 bases and J shed 7 bases, with 12 bases lying between them. The CDR3 spans 13 residues. The CDR3: CASSPGAGQPQHF. The DNA for the CDR3 is TGTGCCAGTAGTCCGGGGGCAGGCCAGCCCCAGCATTTT.

This clone appeared a few times. The genes are TRBV5-4 and TRBJ1-2; D is undetermined. V lost 0 bases to trimming and J lost 7 bases, with 10 bases between them. The CDR3 totals 13 residues. Germline lookup yields CDR1 SGHNT and CDR2 YYREEE (reference sequence). CDR3 region: CASSLVLGSGYTF. DNA for the CDR3: TGTGCCAGCAGCTTGGTCTTGGGGAGTGGCTACACCTTC.

CDR3: CASSGGPGLADYEQYF. The CDR3 DNA is TGTGCCAGCAGCGGGGGCCCGGGACTAGCGGACTACGAGCAGTACTTC. The rearrangement joins TRBV5-6 to TRBJ2-7; 11 bases match TRBD2. The CDR3 is 16 residues long. With 4 bases clipped from V and 3 bases from J, the junction kept 9 bases outside the gene matches. The germline V gene has CDR1 SGHDT and CDR2 YYEEEE. Complete variable domain (other parts from reference TRBV5-6 and TRBJ2-7): DAGVTQSPTHLIKTRGQQVTLRCSPKSGHDTVSWYQQALGQGPQFIFQYYEEEERQRGNFPDRFSGHQFPNYSSELNVNALLLGDSALYLCASSGGPGLADYEQYFGPGTRLTVT.

The V gene is TRBV30, the J gene TRBJ2-1; D not resolved. From germline, CDR1 is GTSNPN and CDR2 SVGIG (reference sequence). With 0 bases removed from V and 4 bases from J, the gap between germline ends came to 7 bases. This CDR3 comprises 13 residues. The CDR3, as DNA: TGTGCCTGGAGTGTACAGAATTACAATGAGCAGTTCTTC. Its translation is CAWSVQNYNEQFF.

In this sample, this clone turned up a few times. The chain combines TRBV5-4 with TRBJ2-1; TRBD2 agrees at 8 bases. Germline V CDR1 and CDR2: SGHNT, YYREEE (reference sequence). Trimming cost V 0 bases and J 10 bases; bases outside gene matches: 12. This CDR3 is 16 amino acids long. CDR3 DNA sequence: TGTGCCAGCAGCTTGGCCGGCAGCGGGAGATCGGAGGAGCAGTTCTTC. Translated, it gives CASSLAGSGRSEEQFF.

J is TRBJ2-7 and V is TRBV9; 9 bases agree with TRBD1. Germline V CDR1 and CDR2: SGDLS, YYNGEE. The CDR3 covers 16 residues. V shed 4 bases, J shed 1 base, and the junction held 9 bases outside the gene matches. CDR3 DNA sequence: TGTGCCAGCAGCCCCGACTTAGGGACAGGGTCCTACGAGCAGTACTTC. Translation: CASSPDLGTGSYEQYF.

This rearrangement joins TRBV4-1 to TRBJ2-2; D is unclear. This CDR3 contains 12 residues. Looked up from germline, CDR1 is MGHRA and CDR2 is YSYEKL. Trimming removed 3 bases from V and 6 bases from J, with 5 bases in between. This CDR3 is CASSHLPGELFF. The CDR3 nucleotides are TGCGCCAGCAGCCACCTACCCGGGGAGCTGTTTTTT.

This rearrangement joins TRBV29-1 to TRBJ1-1, with TRBD1 matching 8 bases. CDR1 SQVTM and CDR2 ANQGSEA come from the germline V gene. V dropped 8 bases and J dropped 1; count of bases not matched to a gene: 6. This CDR3 has 13 amino acids. This chain's CDR3 is CSTRQGKNTEAFF. CDR3 bases: TGCAGCACCCGACAGGGGAAGAACACTGAAGCTTTCTTT.

The table lists this clone with a count of one. The rearrangement uses TRBV6-5 and TRBJ1-2, with D tentatively TRBD1 (5 bases). The CDR3 is 14 residues long. Trimming removed 3 bases from V and 4 bases from J, with 12 bases in between. Germline assignment: CDR1 MNHEY and CDR2 SVGAGI. The CDR3 DNA reads TGTGCCAGCAGTTATTCTCAGGGAGTCTATGGCTACACCTTC. Translation gives CASSYSQGVYGYTF.

This clone has more than one count but fewer than ten. This chain links TRBV30 with TRBJ2-7; D gene unclear. Trimming pared 1 base from V and 6 bases from J, leaving 7 bases between. The CDR3 is 11 amino acids. Germline CDR1 is GTSNPN and CDR2 is SVGIG (reference sequence). The CDR3 sequence is CAWSGQSEQYF. The CDR3 region has the DNA TGTGCCTGGAGTGGCCAATCCGAGCAGTACTTC.

The chain uses TRBV7-9 and TRBJ1-4, with D hard to call. The CDR3 totals 14 residues. Germline V gives CDR1 SEHNR, CDR2 FQNEAQ (reference sequence). V lost 5 bases, J lost 4 bases, and 11 bases lay in between. CDR3 protein: CASSPGRINEKLFF. The CDR3 nucleotides are TGTGCCAGCAGCCCAGGACGGATTAATGAAAAACTGTTTTTT.

This rearrangement joins TRBV27 to TRBJ1-1; no definite D call. V gave up 0 bases and J gave up 6 bases, with 11 bases separating them. The CDR3 loop spans 14 amino acids. Germline loops: CDR1 MNHEY, CDR2 SMNVEV (reference sequence). The DNA for the CDR3 is TGTGCCAGCAGTTTATCACCAGGAGCCCCTGAAGCTTTCTTT. It encodes CASSLSPGAPEAFF.

The V call is TRBV7-9, the J call TRBJ2-5; D is unresolved. Germline assignment: CDR1 SEHNR and CDR2 FQNEAQ (reference sequence). V shed 1 base and J shed 5 bases, with 5 bases lying between them. This CDR3 spans 12 amino acids. The CDR3: CASSLDPETQYF. Written as DNA, the CDR3 is TGTGCCAGCAGCTTAGATCCGGAGACCCAGTACTTC.

The DNA of the CDR3 is TGCGCCAGCAGCCAAGCCTCTAGCGGAGCACTCACAGATACGCAGTATTTT. The encoded protein is CASSQASSGALTDTQYF. The gene calls are TRBV4-3 and TRBJ2-3; 7 bases agree with TRBD2. This CDR3 contains 17 residues. V lost 1 base and J lost 2; bases outside the gene matches: 9. The V gene's germline CDR1 is LGHNA and CDR2 YSLEER.

The V gene is TRBV14, the J gene TRBJ1-5; D not certain. Trimming pared 4 bases from V and 3 bases from J, leaving 7 bases between. The CDR3 is 13 amino acids. CDR1 is SGHDN and CDR2 is FVKESK in the germline V gene. CDR3 sequence: CASSLDINQPQHF. The CDR3 DNA is TGTGCCAGCAGCCTAGATATCAATCAGCCCCAGCATTTT.

This clone was recorded a few times. The V gene is TRBV2, the J gene TRBJ2-7, with D tentatively TRBD2 (6 bases). The ends were cut back, 7 bases at V and 1 base at J, with 14 bases in the middle. Germline assignment: CDR1 SNHLY and CDR2 FYNNEI. This CDR3 region has 14 residues. This CDR3 reads CASTSGLDSYEQYF. For the CDR3, the DNA is TGTGCCAGCACCTCGGGACTGGATTCCTACGAGCAGTACTTC.

This clone appeared once. V gene TRBV28 combines with J gene TRBJ2-7; D is possibly TRBD1 (5 bases). Germline V gives CDR1 MDHEN, CDR2 SYDVKM. The CDR3 runs to 14 residues. Trimming shortened V by 6 bases and J by 3 bases, and 15 bases separated the two germline ends. CDR3 nucleotide sequence: TGTGCCAGCAGGCCTCCTGGGGCCGGCTACGAGCAGTACTTC. It codes for CASRPPGAGYEQYF.

The chain couples TRBV20-1 to TRBJ2-4; unclear D gene. CDR3 size: 10 residues. The germline V gene encodes CDR1 DFQATT and CDR2 SNEGSKA (reference sequence). V lost 5 bases to trimming and J lost 7 bases, with 6 bases between them. CDR3 sequence: CSAGVNIQYF. CDR3 DNA: TGCAGTGCTGGGGTTAACATTCAGTACTTC.

This clone came up a few times. The rearrangement links TRBV29-1 to TRBJ2-7; 10 bases map to TRBD2. Germline assignment: CDR1 SQVTM and CDR2 ANQGSEA. The CDR3 length is 13 residues. V was pared by 2 bases and J by 6 bases, with 4 bases of the junction left unmatched. CDR3 residues: CSVELAGEGEQYF. The CDR3 DNA is TGCAGCGTTGAACTAGCGGGAGAGGGCGAGCAGTACTTC.

The J gene is TRBJ1-3, the V gene TRBV5-6, with unresolved D. The length of the CDR3 is 13 residues. Trimming took off 5 bases at V and 7 bases at J, with 13 bases between the two ends. Germline V gives CDR1 SGHDT, CDR2 YYEEEE. CDR3 sequence reads: CASSQVIVNTIYF. The DNA for the CDR3 is TGTGCCAGCAGTCAGGTCATTGTGAACACCATATATTTT.

This chain connects TRBV5-1 to TRBJ1-2; 8 bases align to TRBD1. Germline V CDR1 and CDR2: SGHRS, YFSETQ. The CDR3 is 17 amino acids. Unmatched junction bases numbered 10, after V lost 0 bases and J lost 3 bases. This CDR3 reads CASSLDGQGPVDYGYTF. Written as DNA, the CDR3 is TGCGCCAGCAGCTTGGATGGACAGGGCCCGGTCGACTATGGCTACACCTTC. Supplemented by reference TRBV5-1 and TRBJ1-2, the full variable domain reads KAGVTQTPRYLIKTRGQQVTLSCSPISGHRSVSWYQQTPGQGLQFLFEYFSETQRNKGNFPGRFSGRQFSNSRSEMNVSTLELGDSALYLCASSLDGQGPVDYGYTFGSGTRLTVV.

The CDR3 spells CAWSEAGETQYF. The CDR3 DNA reads TGTGCCTGGAGTGAGGCAGGAGAGACCCAGTACTTC. The chain is built from TRBV30 and TRBJ2-5; D is unclear. The germline V gene has CDR1 GTSNPN and CDR2 SVGIG (reference sequence). This CDR3 comprises 12 residues. The V end was cut by 1 base, the J end by 4 bases, with 7 bases between.

This chain uses TRBV5-1 with TRBJ2-5; the D gene is possibly TRBD2 (6 bases). This CDR3 is 15 amino acids long. Germline-derived CDR1 and CDR2 are SGHRS and YFSETQ. V was pared by 4 bases and J by 3 bases, with 16 bases between. The CDR3 spells CASSPNSGEEETQYF. CDR3 nucleotide sequence: TGCGCCAGCAGCCCTAACTCGGGGGAAGAAGAGACCCAGTACTTC.